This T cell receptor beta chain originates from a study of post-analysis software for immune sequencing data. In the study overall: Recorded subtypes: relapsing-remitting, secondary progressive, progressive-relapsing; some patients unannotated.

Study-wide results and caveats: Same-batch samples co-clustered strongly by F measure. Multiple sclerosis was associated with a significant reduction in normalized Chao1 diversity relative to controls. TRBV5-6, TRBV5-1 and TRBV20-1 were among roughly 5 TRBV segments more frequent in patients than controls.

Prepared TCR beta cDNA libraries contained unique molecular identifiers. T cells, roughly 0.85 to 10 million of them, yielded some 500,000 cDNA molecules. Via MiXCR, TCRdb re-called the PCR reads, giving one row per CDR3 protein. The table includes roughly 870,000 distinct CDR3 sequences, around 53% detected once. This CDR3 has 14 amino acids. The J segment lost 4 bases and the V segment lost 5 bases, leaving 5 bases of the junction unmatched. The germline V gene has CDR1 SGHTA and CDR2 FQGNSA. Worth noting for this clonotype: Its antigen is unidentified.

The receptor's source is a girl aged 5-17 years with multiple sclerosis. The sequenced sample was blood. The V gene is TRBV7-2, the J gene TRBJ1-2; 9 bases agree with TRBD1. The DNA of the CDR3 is TGTGCCAGCAGCGCGACAGGGGGTTTCTATGGCTACACCTTC. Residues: CASSATGGFYGYTF.